The clone carrying this T cell receptor (beta chain) was seen only a few times. The data derive from a study of CD8 T cells in ankylosing spondylitis. Between the trimmed V and J ends, which lost 3 bases and 3 bases, there was a span of 8 bases. In germline, CDR1 is LGHDT, CDR2 YNNKEL (reference sequence). This CDR3 spans 14 amino acids. TCRdb re-derived calls from the 5' RACE reads in MiXCR, one entry per CDR3 protein. Of approximately 100,000 distinct CDR3 sequences detected, roughly 8% appear once; the ten largest clones hold roughly 9.9%. Specimen: blood, either unsorted or a sorted T cell fraction (not recorded which). V gene TRBV3-1 combines with J gene TRBJ1-4; no definite D call. The receptor's source is a male donor with ankylosing spondylitis or in good health (not recorded which). The DNA for the CDR3 is TGTGCCAGCAGCCATGCCGGGCCTAATGAAAAACTGTTTTTT. It yields the protein CASSHAGPNEKLFF.